This T cell receptor (beta chain) originates from a study of shared clonotypes between healthy human individuals. J was trimmed by 2 bases and V by 1 base; bases with no gene match: 11. The CDR3 contains 19 residues. Germline values: CDR1 SGHRS, CDR2 YFSETQ. The table came from immunoSEQ multiplex PCR; TCRdb's copy has only in-frame clones and leaves some out. The repertoire holds some 1.5 million clones, with nearly 99% as singletons. The V call is TRBV5-1, the J call TRBJ2-3, with TRBD2 matching over 12 bases. The sequence was obtained from a man younger than 40 in good health. The sequenced material came from naive CD4+ T cells sorted from blood. Subset in this sample: CD45RA+ positively selected. CDR3 amino acids: CASSLNPGTSGSYTDTQYF. CDR3 DNA: TGCGCCAGCAGCTTGAATCCCGGGACTAGCGGGTCCTACACAGATACGCAGTATTTT.